This TCR beta chain was profiled in a study of blood T cell repertoires in COVID-19 (dated by TCRdb to 2018 to 2020). Regarding the complete study: The collaborator samples originated in the United States, Italy and Spain and spanned the acute and convalescent phases of COVID-19. The prospective study material was composed of cDNA or gDNA derived from T cells, B-cell-depleted T cells, or PBMCs. Subjects who had been exposed to COVID-19, were actively infected with it, or had recovered from it provided the deeply sampled blood TCRbeta repertoires that made up the dataset. A freely available public database, intended as a resource for researchers studying the immune response to SARS-CoV-2, is where the repertoires were released. The samples were drawn from the first 160 participants of the ongoing ImmuneRACE study and from 1,254 subjects provided by 6 global collaborators. The sample metadata nearly always contained a de-identified subject ID, COVID-19 status, age in years and sex. Where HLA class I and class II types were available, the types were taken from metadata supplied by the sample provider, not from assay-based typing.

The CDR3 runs 14 residues from the cysteine to the phenylalanine. The entry retains the CDR3 DNA only, 42 bases that are in frame from base 1. CDR1 and CDR2, per the germline V gene (reference sequence), are LGHDT and YNNKEL. Relative to germline, V is 2 bases shorter and J is 7 bases shorter, with 14 bases between their ends. About this clone itself: The antigen it binds to is not known. No clone much larger than this one lies a single base away; base qualities are absent.

Another Seattle source contributed samples from volunteer blood donors who had recovered from COVID-19. Each collaborating institution followed its own protocols to collect whole blood in K2EDTA tubes. For TCRbeta analysis, collaborators shipped samples in one of three forms: frozen whole blood, isolated PBMCs, or DNA extracted from either of those sample types. What the research found in general, with its limitations: The quantity of clinical and demographic metadata differed by source and by participant and was supplied without curation.

TCRbeta CDR3 regions were amplified from genomic DNA by means of the immunoSEQ Assay, a bias-controlled multiplex PCR. Per the source publication's procedure: Nucleated cell counts per sample were estimated from amplification of reference gene primers within the assay. Sequence reads were collapsed and filtered to measure the absolute abundance of every unique TCRbeta CDR3 rearrangement. For each sample, productive Simpson clonality was calculated by taking the square root of Simpson's diversity index across productive rearrangements. TCRdb's version of the immuneACCESS table is confined to in-frame rearrangements and falls short of the full clone set. An unresolved V gene accounts for under half of the shortfall where checked; the remainder is of unknown origin. For V, J and clone size, that table is used; D and trimming come from the DNA. This sample lists over 150,000 clones; 80% to 90% were detected once. The ten largest make up 1.5% to 2% of the sample.

The receptor chain draws on TRBV3-1 (or the pseudogene TRBV3-2) and TRBJ1-2, with no D gene named confidently. This TCR came from a man aged 18 to 30 who had recovered from COVID-19. The specimen sequenced was peripheral blood. The CDR3 protein: CASSQSGWQTGYTF. The bases read TGTGCCAGCAGCCAATCGGGTTGGCAGACTGGCTACACCTTC.